This TCR beta chain originates from a study of beta chain features in type 1 diabetes. In the study overall: All samples together contributed almost 110,000,000 sorted cells for examination.

The table lists this clone with a count of one. Germline assignment: CDR1 SEHNR and CDR2 FQNEAQ (reference sequence). The CDR3 is made up of 13 amino acids. The germline V and J ends were trimmed by 9 bases and 6 bases, with 17 bases remaining between them. Of the isolated RNA, all was reverse transcribed, and so the sequenced material was expressed TCRB transcripts. Assay: immunoSEQ multiplex PCR; the TCRdb copy retains only in-frame clones and omits some. The sample lists about 240,000 clones, about 25% occurring once. Sequencing was carried out using central memory CD4+ T cells from blood. V is TRBV7-9 and J is TRBJ1-2, with unresolved D. This sequence originates from a man aged 25 to 40 in good health. The CDR3: CASMDGRVHGYTF. The CDR3 DNA sequence: TGTGCCAGTATGGACGGGCGTGTTCATGGCTACACCTTC. Full variable domain (missing parts from reference TRBV7-9 and TRBJ1-2): DTGVSQNPRHKITKRGQNVTFRCDPISEHNRLYWYRQTLGQGPEFLTYFQNEAQLEKSRLLSDRFSAERPKGSFSTLEIQRTEQGDSAMYLCASMDGRVHGYTFGSGTRLTVV.